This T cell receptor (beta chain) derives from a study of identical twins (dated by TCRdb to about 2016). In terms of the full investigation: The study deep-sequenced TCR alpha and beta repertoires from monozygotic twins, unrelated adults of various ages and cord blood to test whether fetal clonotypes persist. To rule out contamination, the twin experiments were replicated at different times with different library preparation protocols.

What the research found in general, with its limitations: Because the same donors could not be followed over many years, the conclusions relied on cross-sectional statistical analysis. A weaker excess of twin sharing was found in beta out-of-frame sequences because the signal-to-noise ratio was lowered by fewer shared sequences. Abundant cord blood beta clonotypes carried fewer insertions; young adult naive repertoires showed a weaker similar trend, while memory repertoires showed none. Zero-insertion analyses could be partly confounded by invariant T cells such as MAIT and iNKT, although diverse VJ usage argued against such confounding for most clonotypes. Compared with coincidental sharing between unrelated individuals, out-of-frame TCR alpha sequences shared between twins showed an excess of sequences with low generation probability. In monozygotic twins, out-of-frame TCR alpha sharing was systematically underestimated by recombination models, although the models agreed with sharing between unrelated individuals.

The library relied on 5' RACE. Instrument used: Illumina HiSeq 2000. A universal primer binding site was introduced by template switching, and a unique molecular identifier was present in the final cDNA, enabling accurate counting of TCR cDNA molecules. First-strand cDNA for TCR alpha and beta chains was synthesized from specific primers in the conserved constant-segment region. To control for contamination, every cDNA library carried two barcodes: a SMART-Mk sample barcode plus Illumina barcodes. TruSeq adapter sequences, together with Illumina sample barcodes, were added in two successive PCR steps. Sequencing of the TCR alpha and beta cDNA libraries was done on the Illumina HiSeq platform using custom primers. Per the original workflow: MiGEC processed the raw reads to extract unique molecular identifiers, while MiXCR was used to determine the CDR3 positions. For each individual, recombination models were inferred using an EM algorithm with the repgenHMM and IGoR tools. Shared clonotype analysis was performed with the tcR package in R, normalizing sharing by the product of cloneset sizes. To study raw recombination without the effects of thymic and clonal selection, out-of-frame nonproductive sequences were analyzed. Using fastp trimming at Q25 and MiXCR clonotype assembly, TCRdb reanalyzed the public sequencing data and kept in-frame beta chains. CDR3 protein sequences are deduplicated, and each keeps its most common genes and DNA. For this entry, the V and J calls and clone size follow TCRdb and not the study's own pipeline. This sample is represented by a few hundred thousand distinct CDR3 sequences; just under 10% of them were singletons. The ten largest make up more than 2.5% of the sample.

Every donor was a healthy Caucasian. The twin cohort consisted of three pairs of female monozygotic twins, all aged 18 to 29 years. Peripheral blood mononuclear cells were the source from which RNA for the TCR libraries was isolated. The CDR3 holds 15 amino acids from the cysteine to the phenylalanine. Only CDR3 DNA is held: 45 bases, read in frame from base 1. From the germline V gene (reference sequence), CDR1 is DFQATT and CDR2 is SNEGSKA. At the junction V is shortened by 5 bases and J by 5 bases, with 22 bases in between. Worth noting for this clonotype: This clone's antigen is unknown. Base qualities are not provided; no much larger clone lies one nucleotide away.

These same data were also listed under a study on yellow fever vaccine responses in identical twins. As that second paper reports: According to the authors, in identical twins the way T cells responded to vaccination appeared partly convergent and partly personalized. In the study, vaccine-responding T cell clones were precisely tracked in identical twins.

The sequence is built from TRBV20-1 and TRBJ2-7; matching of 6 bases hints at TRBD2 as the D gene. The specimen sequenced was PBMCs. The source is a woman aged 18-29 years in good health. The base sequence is TGCAGTGCTTCGCGCGCGGTAGAGGGAGGCCACGAGCAGTACTTC. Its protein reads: CSASRAVEGGHEQYF.